This T cell receptor beta chain is drawn from a study of immune reconstitution after stem cell transplant in scleroderma. TCRdb reprocessed the RT-PCR reads with MiXCR, giving one entry per CDR3 protein. The sample comprises about 1,600 distinct CDR3 sequences, approximately 10% of which are singletons, and 12% to 15% rests with the top ten. This clonotype is termed large. V gave up 4 bases and J gave up 4 bases, with 10 bases separating them. The CDR3 totals 13 residues. Germline CDR1 SNHLY, CDR2 FYNNEI. This sample was obtained before or after autologous hematopoietic stem cell transplantation (not recorded which). This sequence originates from a female donor with systemic sclerosis. This chain connects TRBV2 to TRBJ1-1, with a tentative D call TRBD1 (6 bases). The CDR3 reads CASSVGGGTEAFF. DNA of the CDR3: TGTGCCAGCAGTGTGGGAGGGGGCACTGAAGCTTTCTTT.